One and the same sample provided the 15 T cell receptor beta chains below, sequenced in a study of cytomegalovirus exposure and HLA in healthy donors. 13 Jbeta primers and 60 Vbeta primers were used for the PCR. TCRdb's copy holds only in-frame clones and misses some; the assay was immunoSEQ multiplex PCR. The sample has a few hundred thousand clones; over 90% are singletons. Specimen: PBMCs. The receptors stem from a girl aged 2 to 10 in good health and CMV-seronegative.

The chain uses TRBV6-1 and TRBJ1-5; D may be TRBD1 (5 bases). From germline, CDR1 is MNHNS and CDR2 SASEGT. V was trimmed by 5 bases and J by 3 bases, leaving 8 bases between them. This CDR3 is built from 13 residues. The CDR3, as DNA: TGTGCCAGCAGTCAGGGTCCCAATCAGCCCCAGCATTTT. Translation: CASSQGPNQPQHF.

The chain recombines TRBV28 with TRBJ1-2, with a weak D call TRBD1 (5 bases). The CDR3 length is 13 residues. Germline assignment: CDR1 MDHEN and CDR2 SYDVKM. V lost 5 bases and J lost 4, with 11 bases in between. The CDR3 reads CASSLTDFYGYTF. The CDR3 bases are TGTGCCAGCAGTCTGACAGATTTCTATGGCTACACCTTC.

V gene TRBV30 combines with J gene TRBJ2-5; D gene uncertain. Germline lookup yields CDR1 GTSNPN and CDR2 SVGIG (reference sequence). The CDR3 sequence is 13 residues long. Trimming took 5 bases from V and 2 from J, leaving 12 bases between them. The CDR3 is CAWETLGQETQYF. The CDR3 DNA sequence: TGTGCCTGGGAGACTTTAGGACAAGAGACCCAGTACTTC.

This chain connects TRBV7-8 to TRBJ2-7, with a tentative D call TRBD2 (6 bases). V lost 3 bases to trimming and J lost 2 bases, with 11 bases between them. CDR1 is SGHVS, CDR2 FQNEAQ, per germline. CDR3 length: 14 amino acids. CDR3 nucleotides: TGTGCCAGCAGCTTTAAGACTAGTCCCTACGAGCAGTACTTC. It specifies CASSFKTSPYEQYF.

This chain joins TRBV5-1 and TRBJ2-5; D perhaps matches TRBD2 (5 bases). The germline CDR1 and CDR2 sequences are SGHRS and YFSETQ. The CDR3 consists of 14 residues. The germline V and J ends were trimmed by 4 bases and 1 base, with 11 bases remaining between them. CDR3 bases: TGCGCCAGCAGCCTACTAGGTATCCAAGAGACCCAGTACTTC. Residues: CASSLLGIQETQYF.

In regard to this clone: Germline is not matched at one junction end, which may reflect a read error. This chain uses TRBV29-1 with TRBJ2-7; 8 bases are a match to TRBD1. CDR3 size: 11 residues. Germline V gene data show CDR1 as SQVTM and CDR2 as ANQGSEA. The CDR3 DNA follows: TGCAGCGTTGGGGGTGGGGGGACAGGAAAATTC. It specifies CSVGGGGTGKF.

The CDR3 protein is CSAGDRGDEQYF. Written as DNA, the CDR3 is TGCAGCGCCGGGGACAGGGGGGACGAGCAGTACTTC. V is TRBV29-1 and J is TRBJ2-7; 11 bases fit TRBD1. The V gene end was trimmed by 7 bases and the J gene end by 5 bases; junction bases not matched to a gene: 4. The V gene's germline CDR1 is SQVTM and CDR2 ANQGSEA. The CDR3 runs 12 residues.

The V call is TRBV10-3, the J call TRBJ1-1, with a tentative D call TRBD1 (5 bases). The V end lost 3 bases, the J end lost 0 bases, and 8 bases lay between the germline ends. The CDR3 is made up of 14 amino acids. Germline V gene sequence: CDR1 ENHRY, CDR2 SYGVKD. The CDR3 DNA reads as TGTGCCATCAGTGATCCGACAGTGAACACTGAAGCTTTCTTT. Protein product: CAISDPTVNTEAFF.

The sample holds one count of this clone. The chain is built from TRBV19 and TRBJ1-1; the D is unclear. Germline V lookup: CDR1 LNHDA, CDR2 SQIVND (reference sequence). Deletions cut 4 bases from V and 7 bases from J, with 13 bases between. The CDR3 spans 13 residues. The CDR3 protein is CASSTHGGFEAFF. CDR3 nucleotides: TGTGCCAGTAGTACTCACGGCGGCTTTGAAGCTTTCTTT.

This clone has only one observation. The CDR3 region has the DNA TGTGCCAGCAGTTTCAGGGAAAAACTGTTTTTT. Translating it yields CASSFREKLFF. The chain carries TRBV28 and TRBJ1-4; D not resolved. This CDR3 has 11 residues. The V gene's germline CDR1 is MDHEN and CDR2 SYDVKM. Trimming left V 3 bases short and J 8 bases short, with 4 bases between.

The rearrangement joins TRBV6-6 to TRBJ1-4; D is possibly TRBD1 (5 bases). Trimming took off 8 bases at V and 7 bases at J, with 17 bases between the two ends. Germline V gives CDR1 MNHNY, CDR2 SVGAGI (reference sequence). The CDR3 spans 14 residues. CDR3 loop: CASASVIGGEKLFF. Here the CDR3 DNA reads TGTGCCAGCGCATCAGTTATCGGGGGTGAAAAACTGTTTTTT.

The V and J genes are TRBV29-1 and TRBJ1-4; D uncertain. V was trimmed by 7 bases and J by 0 bases, leaving 12 bases between them. The germline V gene encodes CDR1 SQVTM and CDR2 ANQGSEA. This CDR3 contains 14 residues. The CDR3 coding sequence is TGCAGCGCCTTCGGTCAATCAACTAATGAAAAACTGTTTTTT. Its protein product is CSAFGQSTNEKLFF.

The gene calls are TRBV7-2 and TRBJ1-1; no firm D call. There are 14 residues in the CDR3. CDR1 and CDR2 from the germline V gene are SGHTA and FQGNSA. Between the trimmed V and J ends, which lost 4 bases and 2 bases, there was a span of 11 bases. The CDR3 spells CASSSGSLNTEAFF. In nucleotides, the CDR3 is TGTGCCAGCAGCTCCGGGTCCCTTAACACTGAAGCTTTCTTT.

This CDR3 reads CASSLGGTSGDTQYF. CDR3 nucleotides: TGTGCCAGCAGCTTAGGTGGCACCTCGGGGGATACGCAGTATTTT. The chain uses TRBV7-3 and TRBJ2-3, with D possibly TRBD2 on 5 matching bases. V lost 2 bases, J lost 6 bases, and 15 bases lay in between. Germline loops: CDR1 SGHTA, CDR2 FQGTGA. The CDR3 is made up of 15 amino acids. Variable domain in full (rest from reference TRBV7-3 and TRBJ2-3): GAGVSQTPSNKVTEKGKYVELRCDPISGHTALYWYRQSLGQGPEFLIYFQGTGAADDSGLPNDRFFAVRPEGSVSTLKIQRTERGDSAVYLCASSLGGTSGDTQYFGPGTRLTVL.

The chain carries TRBV5-4 and TRBJ1-6, with D uncertain. Per germline, CDR1 SGHNT and CDR2 YYREEE (reference sequence). The CDR3 is 12 amino acids. V gave up 0 bases and J gave up 9 bases, with 4 bases separating them. This CDR3 is CASSLASSPLHF. CDR3 bases: TGTGCCAGCAGCTTGGCCTCTTCACCCCTCCACTTT.